A single sample gave rise to the 27 T cell receptor beta chains below, sequenced in a study of beta chain features in type 1 diabetes. Every isolated RNA sample was fully reverse transcribed, so sequencing captured expressed TCRB transcripts. The repertoire was sequenced with immunoSEQ multiplex PCR; TCRdb's copy has only in-frame clones and lacks some. This table holds roughly 230,000 clones, over 7.5% found once. Sequenced material: naive CD4+ T cells from blood. All receptors derive from a woman under 30 in good health.

The rearrangement links TRBV11-2 to TRBJ2-7; 8 bases are shared with TRBD2. The germline gives CDR1 SGHAT, CDR2 FQNNGV. The V segment lost 5 bases and the J segment 6 bases; nucleotides outside the gene matches: 12. This CDR3 has 15 residues. DNA for the CDR3: TGTGCCAGCAGCGCCGTCGGGAGGGGTACCGGCGAGCAGTACTTC. Translation: CASSAVGRGTGEQYF.

The gene calls are TRBV2 and TRBJ2-3; 9 bases are a match to TRBD1. Germline trimming cut 7 bases from V and 6 bases from J; bases unmatched to any gene: 14. Per germline, CDR1 SNHLY and CDR2 FYNNEI. The CDR3 consists of 16 residues. CDR3 in amino acids: CASTPLTGGRGDTQYF. In DNA, the CDR3 is TGTGCCAGCACTCCGCTGACAGGGGGGAGAGGCGATACGCAGTATTTT.

The V call is TRBV6-1, the J call TRBJ2-7; tentatively, D is TRBD1 (6 bases). V was cut by 5 bases and J by 3 bases, with 11 bases left in between. From germline, CDR1 is MNHNS and CDR2 SASEGT. The CDR3 loop spans 13 amino acids. CDR3 nucleotide sequence: TGTGCCAGCAGTCCCGACAGGTTCTACGAGCAGTACTTC. This sequence encodes CASSPDRFYEQYF.

This rearrangement joins TRBV4-1 to TRBJ2-5, with D perhaps matching TRBD2 (5 bases). Trimming left V 3 bases short and J 3 bases short, with 14 bases between. The germline V gene has CDR1 MGHRA and CDR2 YSYEKL. This CDR3 has 15 residues. CDR3 nucleotide sequence: TGCGCCAGCAGCCAGGGTCCTCGGGGTGAAGAGACCCAGTACTTC. Encoded protein: CASSQGPRGEETQYF.

This clone occurred a few times. J is TRBJ2-3 and V is TRBV6-1; no definite D call. Germline assignment: CDR1 MNHNS and CDR2 SASEGT. This CDR3 region has 14 residues. V lost 3 bases and J lost 1, with 8 bases in between. In nucleotides, the CDR3 is TGTGCCAGCAGTGAGGCTTCTCGCACAGATACGCAGTATTTT. Protein product: CASSEASRTDTQYF.

The chain uses TRBV27 and TRBJ1-5; the D is unclear. This CDR3 is built from 13 residues. V was pared by 6 bases and J by 7 bases, with 13 bases between. Germline CDR1 and CDR2: MNHEY and SMNVEV (reference sequence). CDR3 protein: CASRPLGRQPQHF. In DNA form, the CDR3 reads TGTGCCAGCAGGCCCCTCGGGAGGCAGCCCCAGCATTTT.

This rearrangement joins TRBV18 to TRBJ1-2; 7 bases fit TRBD1. Germline V gene data show CDR1 as KGHSH and CDR2 as LQKENI. The CDR3 is made up of 14 amino acids. V gave up 6 bases and J gave up 4 bases; unmatched junction bases: 8. CDR3 protein: CASSPGTASYGYTF. In DNA form, the CDR3 reads TGTGCCAGCTCTCCGGGGACAGCGAGCTATGGCTACACCTTC.

This clone was observed a handful of times. The chain recombines TRBV7-6 with TRBJ2-3; 7 positions match TRBD1. This CDR3 region has 13 residues. The trim removed 4 bases at V and 5 bases at J, leaving 3 bases unmatched. Germline CDR1 reads SGHVS; CDR2 reads FNYEAQ. The CDR3 nucleotides read TGTGCCAGCAGCTCGGGACAGCTAGATACGCAGTATTTT. It encodes CASSSGQLDTQYF.

This clone was picked up a small number of times. This rearrangement joins TRBV5-4 to TRBJ2-2, with no clear D. Germline CDR1 and CDR2: SGHNT and YYREEE (reference sequence). This CDR3 has 16 residues. Between the trimmed V and J ends, which lost 3 bases and 0 bases, there was a span of 12 bases. The CDR3 DNA is TGTGCCAGCAGCTCCCTGTTGGGCGCGAACACCGGGGAGCTGTTTTTT. Protein product: CASSSLLGANTGELFF.

This clone was recorded a few times. This rearrangement joins TRBV2 to TRBJ2-7; 8 bases agree with TRBD1. The CDR3 loop spans 16 amino acids. CDR1 and CDR2 from the germline V gene are SNHLY and FYNNEI. Trimming cost V 6 bases and J 5 bases; bases outside gene matches: 15. The CDR3 sequence is CASREYGQGPGDEQYF. CDR3 coding DNA: TGTGCCAGCAGGGAATATGGACAGGGCCCGGGGGACGAGCAGTACTTC.

The CDR3 is CASSYRTRTSGYEQYF. In DNA, the CDR3 is TGTGCCAGCAGTTACCGAACGCGGACTAGCGGCTACGAGCAGTACTTC. J is TRBJ2-7 and V is TRBV6-5; 10 bases fit TRBD2. CDR1 MNHEY and CDR2 SVGAGI come from the germline V gene. With V trimmed by 2 bases and J by 3 bases, 7 bases remained unmatched. The CDR3 loop spans 16 amino acids.

The DNA for the CDR3 is TGTGCCAGCACCCTATACCCCGGGGGACTAGCGGATGTCAATGAGCAGTTCTTC. This sequence encodes CASTLYPGGLADVNEQFF. The chain has TRBV7-9 and TRBJ2-1, with TRBD2 matching 11 bases. From germline, CDR1 is SEHNR and CDR2 FQNEAQ (reference sequence). The CDR3 has 18 amino acids. J lost 6 bases, V lost 7 bases, and 17 bases had no gene match.

This clone has more than one count but fewer than ten. The chain has TRBV5-1 and TRBJ2-2, with a possible D match to TRBD1 (5 bases). Trimming stripped 4 bases from V and 2 bases from J, with 15 bases between. The CDR3 loop spans 16 amino acids. Germline V gives CDR1 SGHRS, CDR2 YFSETQ. This CDR3 reads CASSPNVQGNTGELFF. CDR3 nucleotide sequence: TGCGCCAGCAGCCCAAACGTGCAGGGAAACACCGGGGAGCTGTTTTTT.

The chain carries TRBV9 and TRBJ1-1, with D tentatively TRBD1 (6 bases). The CDR3 covers 15 residues. The V end lost 0 bases, the J end lost 1 base, and 10 bases lay between the germline ends. Germline loops: CDR1 SGDLS, CDR2 YYNGEE. In nucleotides, the CDR3 is TGTGCCAGCAGCGTAGTGGGGGCCTCGAACACTGAAGCTTTCTTT. It is translated as CASSVVGASNTEAFF.

This clone was seen a few times. The gene calls are TRBV11-2 and TRBJ1-3; D not resolved. The germline V and J ends were trimmed by 3 bases and 4 bases, with 4 bases remaining between them. The CDR3 has 12 amino acids. Germline CDR1 SGHAT, CDR2 FQNNGV. In DNA, the CDR3 is TGTGCCAGCAGCTTCGGGGGAAACACCATATATTTT. Encoded protein: CASSFGGNTIYF. Combining the CDR3 with reference TRBV11-2 and TRBJ1-3 gives the whole variable domain EAGVAQSPRYKIIEKRQSVAFWCNPISGHATLYWYQQILGQGPKLLIQFQNNGVVDDSQLPKDRFSAERLKGVDSTLKIQPAKLEDSAVYLCASSFGGNTIYFGEGSWLTVV.

V and J are TRBV13 and TRBJ2-7; D not resolved. V was pared by 3 bases and J by 5 bases, with 5 bases between. Germline V gene sequence: CDR1 PRHDT, CDR2 FYEKMQ (reference sequence). The CDR3 loop spans 11 amino acids. CDR3 nucleotides: TGTGCCAGCAGCTTGGCCCACGAGCAGTACTTC. Encoded protein: CASSLAHEQYF. Full variable domain (remainder filled in from reference TRBV13 and TRBJ2-7): AAGVIQSPRHLIKEKRETATLKCYPIPRHDTVYWYQQGPGQDPQFLISFYEKMQSDKGSIPDRFSAQQFSDYHSELNMSSLELGDSALYFCASSLAHEQYFGPGTRLTVT.

This clone has more than one count but fewer than ten. The genes are TRBV27 and TRBJ1-5; D is ambiguous. Germline CDR1 reads MNHEY; CDR2 reads SMNVEV (reference sequence). Trimming cost V 9 bases and J 4 bases, with 13 bases left between them. CDR3 length: 13 residues. The chain's CDR3 is CASRVGVNQPQHF. CDR3 sequence (DNA): TGTGCCAGTCGGGTGGGTGTTAATCAGCCCCAGCATTTT.

The chain is built from TRBV18 and TRBJ1-1; possible D gene TRBD1, 5 bases. The germline V gene has CDR1 KGHSH and CDR2 LQKENI. The CDR3 spans 14 residues. V lost 2 bases and J 3 bases, leaving 10 bases between the germline ends. CDR3 in DNA: TGTGCCAGCTCACCAATGGGGGGTGACACTGAAGCTTTCTTT. Translating it yields CASSPMGGDTEAFF.

V and J are TRBV2 and TRBJ2-1; 16 bases are a match to TRBD2. V lost 4 bases to trimming and J lost 10 bases; unmatched junction nucleotides: 4. There are 15 residues in the CDR3. Germline V gene sequence: CDR1 SNHLY, CDR2 FYNNEI. This CDR3 reads CASSGGLAGGGEQFF. CDR3 in DNA: TGTGCCAGCAGTGGGGGACTAGCGGGAGGGGGAGAGCAGTTCTTC.

This clone has just a few counts. The J gene is TRBJ2-3, the V gene TRBV27, with D maybe TRBD2 (7 bases). Trimming shortened V by 7 bases and J by 2 bases, and 16 bases separated the two germline ends. The V gene's germline CDR1 is MNHEY and CDR2 SMNVEV (reference sequence). CDR3 length equals 15 residues. CDR3 in DNA: TGTGCCAGCACCCGCCTGGGGGGGCTCACAGATACGCAGTATTTT. It encodes CASTRLGGLTDTQYF.

The genes are TRBV14 and TRBJ2-5, with 7 bases lining up with TRBD1. V was pared by 2 bases and J by 0 bases, with 6 bases of the junction left unmatched. The CDR3 covers 16 residues. Germline V gene lookup returns CDR1 SGHDN and CDR2 FVKESK. CDR3 DNA sequence: TGTGCCAGCAGCCAAAGACAGGGCGCGTACCAAGAGACCCAGTACTTC. The encoded protein is CASSQRQGAYQETQYF. The entire variable domain, with the rest obtained from reference TRBV14 and TRBJ2-5, is as follows: EAGVTQFPSHSVIEKGQTVTLRCDPISGHDNLYWYRRVMGKEIKFLLHFVKESKQDESGMPNNRFLAERTGGTYSTLKVQPAELEDSGVYFCASSQRQGAYQETQYFGPGTRLLVL.

This sequence joins TRBV28 and TRBJ1-5, with 11 bases fitting TRBD1. Germline CDR1 reads MDHEN; CDR2 reads SYDVKM. The CDR3 runs 16 residues. The V gene end was trimmed by 2 bases and the J gene end by 5 bases; junction bases not matched to a gene: 5. CDR3 coding DNA: TGTGCCAGCAGTTTAACGGGACAGGGGGGGGATCAGCCCCAGCATTTT. Protein sequence: CASSLTGQGGDQPQHF.

This clone occurred a few times. The rearrangement uses TRBV2 and TRBJ2-7, with TRBD1 matching 8 bases. Unmatched junction bases numbered 8, after V lost 8 bases and J lost 2 bases. CDR1 SNHLY and CDR2 FYNNEI come from the germline V gene. CDR3 length equals 14 residues. The CDR3 loop is CASGRDRSAYEQYF. CDR3 nucleotides: TGTGCCAGCGGAAGGGACAGGTCCGCCTACGAGCAGTACTTC.

The gene calls are TRBV7-2 and TRBJ2-7; D may be TRBD2 (5 bases). The germline gives CDR1 SGHTA, CDR2 FQGNSA. CDR3 length: 16 residues. The ends were cut back, 1 base at V and 3 bases at J, with 16 bases in the middle. Written as DNA, the CDR3 is TGTGCCAGCAGCTTAGTTGCCCGAGGGAGACTCTACGAGCAGTACTTC. Protein: CASSLVARGRLYEQYF.

There are a few counts of this clone. V usage is TRBV30 and J usage is TRBJ1-1; a possible D gene is TRBD1 (5 bases). CDR1 is GTSNPN and CDR2 is SVGIG in the germline V gene (reference sequence). Trimming removed 4 bases at V and 7 bases at J, with 13 bases between. The CDR3 sequence is 12 residues long. The CDR3 nucleotides read TGTGCCTGGACTACAGGAGCTTTTGAAGCTTTCTTT. Translated, it gives CAWTTGAFEAFF.

This chain joins TRBV29-1 and TRBJ1-1; D gene ambiguous. The germline V gene encodes CDR1 SQVTM and CDR2 ANQGSEA. V was clipped by 4 bases and J by 5 bases, with 17 bases between them. The length of the CDR3 is 14 residues. The CDR3 region is CSVVIRISGTEAFF. CDR3 nucleotides: TGCAGCGTTGTTATCAGGATCTCGGGGACTGAAGCTTTCTTT.

This clone came up a few times. The chain joins TRBV18 to TRBJ1-1; perhaps TRBD1 as D (6 bases). The CDR3 has 14 amino acids. Per germline, CDR1 KGHSH and CDR2 LQKENI. The V gene lost 4 bases and the J gene lost 3 bases, with 12 bases spanning the gap. The CDR3 is CASSLAGADTEAFF. In DNA form, the CDR3 reads TGTGCCAGCTCACTAGCAGGGGCGGACACTGAAGCTTTCTTT.